Listed here are 5 T cell receptor beta chains from one sample, sequenced in a study of Ad26.COV2.S vaccination and SARS-CoV-2 variants. Libraries were prepared by immunoSEQ multiplex PCR; TCRdb keeps only in-frame clonotypes and omits some of them. Among under 250,000 clones listed, approximately 88% were seen once. Treatment described: 15 to 20 received Ad26.COV2.S at low or high dose, single or two shots; 5 received placebo; per-sample allocation not given. Day 63 following the first vaccine or placebo injection was when the samples were taken. The sample here was peripheral blood, taken in a trial of Ad26.COV2.S vaccine versus placebo. The receptor set was obtained from a person aged 18 to 59 who received the Ad26.COV2.S COVID-19 vaccine or a placebo.

The gene calls are TRBV3-1 (or the pseudogene TRBV3-2) and TRBJ1-5; no firm D call. Per the germline V gene, CDR1 is LGHDT and CDR2 is YNNKEL (reference sequence). The CDR3 extends over 16 amino acids. Between the trimmed V and J ends, which lost 0 bases and 0 bases, there was a span of 9 bases. In DNA form, the CDR3 reads TGTGCCAGCAGCCAAGATTCCCCCCCTAGCAATCAGCCCCAGCATTTT. This sequence encodes CASSQDSPPSNQPQHF.

The V and J genes are TRBV29-1 and TRBJ2-5; TRBD1 aligns across 7 bases. The V gene end was trimmed by 6 bases and the J gene end by 6 bases; junction bases not matched to a gene: 7. The CDR3 extends over 12 amino acids. CDR1 is SQVTM, CDR2 ANQGSEA, per germline. As DNA, the CDR3 is TGCAGCGTGATTACAGGGGCCCAGACCCAGTACTTC. This encodes CSVITGAQTQYF.

This clone appeared once. The chain is built from TRBV6-2 or TRBV6-3 and TRBJ1-6; TRBD1 matches at 8 bases. V lost 6 bases, J lost 9 bases, and 7 bases stayed unmatched. The germline V gene encodes CDR1 MNHEY and CDR2 SVGEGT. The CDR3 is 14 residues long. The CDR3 sequence: CASSPDRASSPLHF. CDR3 DNA sequence: TGTGCCAGCAGCCCGGACAGGGCATCTTCACCCCTCCACTTT.

This clone appeared once. The genes are TRBV5-1 and TRBJ2-3, with D maybe TRBD1 (5 bases). This CDR3 is built from 17 residues. Germline CDR1 and CDR2: SGHRS and YFSETQ. Trimming pared 4 bases from V and 6 bases from J, leaving 24 bases between. The CDR3 spells CASSTARLAVGVDTQYF. The CDR3 nucleotides are TGCGCCAGCAGCACCGCCCGACTGGCCGTAGGGGTGGATACGCAGTATTTT.

The rearrangement links TRBV3-1 (or the pseudogene TRBV3-2) to TRBJ1-1; perhaps TRBD1 as D (5 bases). Germline V gene sequence: CDR1 LGHDT, CDR2 YNNKEL (reference sequence). Trimming removed 8 bases from V and 0 bases from J, with 7 bases in between. CDR3 length: 12 amino acids. The CDR3 loop is CASGQLNTEAFF. The CDR3 nucleotides are TGTGCCAGCGGACAACTGAACACTGAAGCTTTCTTT.